This TCR beta chain comes out of a study of response to subunit inactivated influenza vaccine. TCRdb independently ran MiXCR on the RT-PCR reads; one entry per CDR3 protein. The data contain more than 450,000 distinct CDR3 sequences, roughly 10% of them seen just once; the ten biggest clones take up 9.5% to 11%. The CDR3 consists of 16 residues. Germline lookup yields CDR1 SGHRS and CDR2 YFSETQ. V shed 4 bases and J 1 base; nucleotides not matched to a gene: 3. Only a few counts were recorded for this clonotype. This same sample was also part of a study on T cells expressing NK-cell markers. This second study says: Beta-chain TCR cDNA was generated via 5'RACE template switching with UMIs. A range of roughly 1.0-8% of CD8+ T cells consisted of dominant NKG2C+ clonotypes in several donors.

The rearrangement uses TRBV5-1 and TRBJ2-2; TRBD2 matches at 11 bases. The sample consisted of PBMCs from blood, taken on the day of vaccination. The sequence was collected from a man aged 50 to 59 who received an inactivated influenza vaccine. CDR3 protein: CASSDGLAGNTGELFF. CDR3 sequence (DNA): TGCGCCAGCAGCGACGGACTAGCGGGGAACACCGGGGAGCTGTTTTTT. Filled out from reference TRBV5-1 and TRBJ2-2, the complete variable domain reads KAGVTQTPRYLIKTRGQQVTLSCSPISGHRSVSWYQQTPGQGLQFLFEYFSETQRNKGNFPGRFSGRQFSNSRSEMNVSTLELGDSALYLCASSDGLAGNTGELFFGEGSRLTVL.